The clone carrying this T cell receptor (beta chain) turned up a few times. This CDR3 has 14 amino acids. V dropped 7 bases and J dropped 7; count of bases not matched to a gene: 5. Looked up from germline, CDR1 is SGHRS and CDR2 is YFSETQ. The data were taken from a study of blood T cells in healthy people across ages. The second PCR ran about 6 to 12 cycles with a sample-barcoded 5' primer and J-beta primers. A single record per CDR3 protein comes from TCRdb applying MiXCR to the 5' RACE reads. The sample holds some 890,000 distinct CDR3 sequences, roughly 28% seen once. The sample also formed part of further work on T cells of mothers and their children.

The chain carries TRBV5-1 and TRBJ1-6; TRBD1 agrees at 10 bases. The clonotype originates from a middle-aged woman in good health. Sequenced sample: blood. The chain's CDR3 is CASGTGERNSPLHF. DNA for the CDR3: TGCGCCAGCGGGACAGGGGAAAGGAATTCACCCCTCCACTTT.